This TCR beta chain derives from a study of blood T cell repertoires in COVID-19. The overall study: Sites in the United States, Italy and Spain provided acute and convalescent COVID-19 samples.

The CDR3 is made up of 16 amino acids. Germline assignment: CDR1 MNHEY and CDR2 SMNVEV (reference sequence). Trimming took off 4 bases at V and 1 base at J, with 14 bases between the two ends. Original processing methods: Amplified reference gene primers provided the basis for estimating nucleated cell counts. Using immunoSEQ multiplex PCR, the repertoire was profiled, and TCRdb retains in-frame clones only, with some absent. That table is the source of V, J and clone size, and D and trimming were worked out from the DNA. The sample shows 97,000 or so clones, 70% to 90% of them seen only once. The chain carries TRBV27 and TRBJ1-3, with D possibly matching TRBD1 (5 bases). The TCR was taken from a man in his fifties with active COVID-19. Sequencing was performed on peripheral blood. The CDR3 DNA reads as TGTGCCAGCAGTTCCTCCCAGGGTATATCTGGAAACACCATATATTTT. Amino acids: CASSSSQGISGNTIYF.